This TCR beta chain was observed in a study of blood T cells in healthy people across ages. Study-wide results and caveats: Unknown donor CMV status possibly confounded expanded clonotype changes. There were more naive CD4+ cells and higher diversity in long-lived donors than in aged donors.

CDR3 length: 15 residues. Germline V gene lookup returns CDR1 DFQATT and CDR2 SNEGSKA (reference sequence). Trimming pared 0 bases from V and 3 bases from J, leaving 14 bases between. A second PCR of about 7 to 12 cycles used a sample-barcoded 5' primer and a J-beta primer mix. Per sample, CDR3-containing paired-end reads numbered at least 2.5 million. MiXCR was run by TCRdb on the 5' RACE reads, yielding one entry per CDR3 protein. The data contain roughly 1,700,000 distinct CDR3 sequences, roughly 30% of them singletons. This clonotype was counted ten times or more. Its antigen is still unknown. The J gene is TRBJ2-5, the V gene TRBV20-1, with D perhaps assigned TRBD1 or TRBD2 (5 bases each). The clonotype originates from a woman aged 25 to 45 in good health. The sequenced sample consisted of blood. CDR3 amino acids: CSARDLTGPKETQYF. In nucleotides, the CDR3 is TGCAGTGCTAGAGACTTGACGGGGCCAAAAGAGACCCAGTACTTC.